This T cell receptor (beta chain) emerged from a study of beta chain features in type 1 diabetes. Notes on the study in general: When Type 1 diabetes patients were examined, their TCRB CDR3s proved moderately but significantly shorter in all four CD4+ subsets. Patients with type 1 diabetes carried fewer insertions and had more deletions at their VDJ junctions.

This clone showed up many times. Its target is unknown. The entirety of the isolated RNA underwent reverse transcription, so expressed TCRB transcripts were sequenced. TCRdb's copy holds only in-frame clones and misses some; the assay was immunoSEQ multiplex PCR. The top ten hold 3.5% to 4% of the sample, which has about 240,000 clones, 25% to 30% seen once. Looked up from germline, CDR1 is GTSNPN and CDR2 is SVGIG (reference sequence). The CDR3 is 12 residues long. V lost 2 bases to trimming and J lost 5 bases, with 4 bases between them. The source material was central memory CD4+ T cells from blood. The chain employs TRBV30 and TRBJ2-6; D call uncertain. The clonotype originates from a man aged 25-45 years in good health. Written as DNA, the CDR3 is TGTGCCTGGAGTAGACGGGCCAACGTCCTGACTTTC. As protein: CAWSRRANVLTF.